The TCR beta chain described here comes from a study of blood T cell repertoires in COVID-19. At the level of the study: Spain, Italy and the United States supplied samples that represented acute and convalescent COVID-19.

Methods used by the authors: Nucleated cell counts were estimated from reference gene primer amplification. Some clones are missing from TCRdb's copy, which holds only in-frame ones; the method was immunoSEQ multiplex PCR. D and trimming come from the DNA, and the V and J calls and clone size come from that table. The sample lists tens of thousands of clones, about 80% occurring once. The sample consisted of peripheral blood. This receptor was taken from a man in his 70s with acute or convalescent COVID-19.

The CDR3 here is CASSRQGGSEKLFF. The CDR3 coding sequence is TGTGCCAGCAGTCGACAGGGTGGTAGTGAAAAACTGTTTTTT. The J gene is TRBJ1-4, the V gene TRBV27, with 7 bases that match TRBD1. The germline gives CDR1 MNHEY, CDR2 SMNVEV (reference sequence). The V segment lost 5 bases and the J segment 7 bases; nucleotides outside the gene matches: 7. The CDR3 is 14 residues long.